These 3 T cell receptor beta chains share one sample of origin, sequenced in a study of T-cell memory formation after mild COVID-19. MiXCR, applied by TCRdb to the 5' RACE reads, yields one record per CDR3 protein. Of roughly 350,000 distinct CDR3 sequences in the sample, about 21% are singletons; the top ten hold approximately 13%. Sample: PBMCs or a T cell subset sorted from them (not recorded which). The receptors stem from an adult woman who had mild COVID-19 (a few samples of this study predate the infection). Cell type and time point are not known.

In this sample, this clonotype turned up once. The chain combines TRBV6-5 with TRBJ2-1; no reliable D call. Germline lookup yields CDR1 MNHEY and CDR2 SVGAGI. This CDR3 region has 16 residues. Trimming left V 0 bases short and J 9 bases short, with 18 bases between. The CDR3 spells CASSYSASTQRVEQFF. The CDR3 DNA reads TGTGCCAGCAGTTACTCGGCGTCTACTCAAAGGGTTGAGCAGTTCTTC.

The chain has TRBV30 and TRBJ2-3; possible D gene TRBD1, 5 bases. CDR1 GTSNPN and CDR2 SVGIG come from the germline V gene (reference sequence). Trimming took off 5 bases at V and 4 bases at J, with 13 bases between the two ends. The CDR3 has 13 residues. This chain's CDR3 is CAWGRGTPDTQYF. The CDR3 DNA follows: TGTGCCTGGGGAAGGGGCACCCCAGATACGCAGTATTTT.

V is TRBV19 and J is TRBJ1-6; D might be TRBD1 (5 bases). V dropped 1 base and J dropped 10 bases, with 26 bases sitting between them. This CDR3 spans 19 amino acids. Germline-derived CDR1 and CDR2 are LNHDA and SQIVND (reference sequence). CDR3 loop: CASSIVGTAQPTRGSPLHF. The CDR3 DNA sequence: TGTGCCAGTAGTATAGTCGGCACAGCGCAGCCGACCCGGGGGTCACCCCTCCACTTT.